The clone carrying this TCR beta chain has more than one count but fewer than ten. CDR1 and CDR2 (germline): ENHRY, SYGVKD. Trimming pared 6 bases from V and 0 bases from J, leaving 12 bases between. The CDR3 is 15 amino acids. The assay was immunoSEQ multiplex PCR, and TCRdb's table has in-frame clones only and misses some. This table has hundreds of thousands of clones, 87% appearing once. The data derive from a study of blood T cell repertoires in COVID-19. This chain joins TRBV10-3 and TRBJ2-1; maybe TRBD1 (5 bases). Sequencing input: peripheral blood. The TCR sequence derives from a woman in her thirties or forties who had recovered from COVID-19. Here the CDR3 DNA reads TGTGCCATCAGCCCGACAGCCAACTCCTACAATGAGCAGTTCTTC. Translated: CAISPTANSYNEQFF.